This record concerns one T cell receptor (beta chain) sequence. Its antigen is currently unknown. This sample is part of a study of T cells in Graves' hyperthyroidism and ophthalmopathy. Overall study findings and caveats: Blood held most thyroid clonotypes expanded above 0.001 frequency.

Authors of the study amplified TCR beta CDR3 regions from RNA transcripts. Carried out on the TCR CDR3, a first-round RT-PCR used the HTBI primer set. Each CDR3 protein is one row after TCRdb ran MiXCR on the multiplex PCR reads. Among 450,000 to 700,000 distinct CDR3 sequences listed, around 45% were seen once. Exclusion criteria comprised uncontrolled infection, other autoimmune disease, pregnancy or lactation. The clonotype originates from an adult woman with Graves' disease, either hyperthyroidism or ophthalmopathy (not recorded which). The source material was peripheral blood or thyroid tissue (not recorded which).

CDR3 sequence: CASSESSLQETQYF. The CDR3 coding sequence is TGCGCCAGCAGTGAGTCCAGCCTTCAAGAGACCCAGTACTTC. The genes are TRBV10-1 and TRBJ2-5; D unclear. Germline CDR1 WNHNN, CDR2 SYGVQD (reference sequence). Trimming left V 0 bases short and J 2 bases short, with 7 bases between. The length of the CDR3 is 14 residues.